The 21 T cell receptor beta chains given below trace back to one sample, sequenced in a study of blood T cell repertoires in COVID-19. Sequenced by immunoSEQ multiplex PCR; TCRdb stores in-frame clones only, minus some. Among roughly 380,000 clones listed, around 84% were seen once. Material: peripheral blood. Every receptor here comes from a human donor with acute or convalescent COVID-19. The donor label of this sample is uncertain.

This sequence joins TRBV6-5 and TRBJ1-1, with D possibly TRBD1 on 5 matching bases. The ends were cut back, 2 bases at V and 11 bases at J, with 15 bases in the middle. The CDR3 covers 13 residues. Germline CDR1 is MNHEY and CDR2 is SVGAGI. CDR3 nucleotide sequence: TGTGCCAGCAGTTACCAGCGCAGGGAGGCCGCTTTCTTT. It encodes CASSYQRREAAFF.

The chain has TRBV27 and TRBJ2-7; D is perhaps TRBD1 (6 bases). V lost 6 bases, J lost 6 bases, and 18 bases lay in between. Germline CDR1 and CDR2: MNHEY and SMNVEV (reference sequence). This CDR3 has 14 amino acids. The CDR3 coding sequence is TGTGCCAGCAGCCCAAGGCCCCTCAGGGGCGAGCAGTACTTC. It encodes CASSPRPLRGEQYF.

This clone was counted a few times. This chain connects TRBV28 to TRBJ2-5; no definite D call. V dropped 3 bases and J dropped 5 bases, with 7 bases sitting between them. The CDR3 is 12 residues long. Germline V gene sequence: CDR1 MDHEN, CDR2 SYDVKM. This chain's CDR3 is CASSFEFETQYF. The CDR3, as DNA: TGTGCCAGCAGTTTCGAGTTCGAGACCCAGTACTTC.

This clone appeared a single time. The gene calls are TRBV27 and TRBJ2-7, with 9 bases lining up with TRBD2. Losses at the gene ends were 5 bases for V and 5 bases for J; bases not matched to a gene: 7. The germline V gene encodes CDR1 MNHEY and CDR2 SMNVEV (reference sequence). There are 14 residues in the CDR3. CDR3 region: CASSTGTSLHEQYF. The CDR3 coding sequence is TGTGCCAGCAGTACCGGGACTAGCCTCCACGAGCAGTACTTC.

The V call is TRBV6-5, the J call TRBJ2-1; the D gene is possibly TRBD1 (7 bases). CDR1 is MNHEY, CDR2 SVGAGI, per germline. The V and J ends lost 8 bases and 6 bases respectively, with 20 bases between them. The CDR3 consists of 15 residues. CDR3 nucleotides: TGTGCCAGCGGCGCGGGACAGAGGGGGGTCAATGAGCAGTTCTTC. It specifies CASGAGQRGVNEQFF.

CDR3: CASSVQGAPYNEQFF. For the CDR3, the DNA is TGTGCCAGCAGTGTCCAGGGGGCCCCCTACAATGAGCAGTTCTTC. The chain is built from TRBV2 and TRBJ2-1; 8 bases align to TRBD1. V shed 4 bases and J 2 bases; nucleotides not matched to a gene: 4. CDR1 and CDR2 from the germline V gene are SNHLY and FYNNEI. There are 15 residues in the CDR3.

The chain recombines TRBV30 with TRBJ1-5; 7 nucleotides align to TRBD1. Germline CDR1 reads GTSNPN; CDR2 reads SVGIG (reference sequence). V trimming: 1 base; J trimming: 4 bases; junction bases outside the gene matches: 4. This CDR3 is 14 amino acids long. CDR3 sequence (DNA): TGTGCCTGGAGTGGAAGACAGGGTAATCAGCCCCAGCATTTT. Encoded protein: CAWSGRQGNQPQHF.

The V and J genes are TRBV30 and TRBJ1-5; D not certain. Germline V gives CDR1 GTSNPN, CDR2 SVGIG (reference sequence). V shed 1 base and J shed 4 bases, with 8 bases lying between them. CDR3 length: 13 amino acids. CDR3 sequence (DNA): TGTGCCTGGAGTGCGGTCGGGAATCAGCCCCAGCATTTT. It codes for CAWSAVGNQPQHF.

The chain links TRBV5-4 to TRBJ1-2; TRBD1 matches 11 bases. The germline V gene encodes CDR1 SGHNT and CDR2 YYREEE (reference sequence). The CDR3 sequence is 16 residues long. The V segment lost 7 bases and the J segment 8 bases; nucleotides outside the gene matches: 16. This CDR3 reads CASAQGRGQGEWGYTF. CDR3 DNA sequence: TGTGCCAGCGCCCAGGGGAGGGGACAGGGGGAATGGGGCTACACCTTC.

The chain couples TRBV27 to TRBJ2-5, with D perhaps matching TRBD2 (5 bases). Germline CDR1 reads MNHEY; CDR2 reads SMNVEV (reference sequence). V lost 7 bases and J 4 bases, leaving 16 bases between the germline ends. There are 14 residues in the CDR3. CDR3 nucleotides: TGTGCCAGCACCGGACTCAGAAACCCAGAGACCCAGTACTTC. It is translated as CASTGLRNPETQYF.

The chain combines TRBV6-6 with TRBJ2-7; D is possibly TRBD2 (5 bases). Trimming removed 9 bases at V and 2 bases at J, with 11 bases between. CDR1 is MNHNY, CDR2 SVGAGI, per germline (reference sequence). CDR3 length: 12 residues. DNA for the CDR3: TGTGCCAGTTACTCTAGCACCTACGAGCAGTACTTC. It translates to CASYSSTYEQYF.

The gene calls are TRBV11-2 and TRBJ1-2; D is uncertain. CDR1 is SGHAT, CDR2 FQNNGV, per germline. CDR3 length equals 13 residues. The germline V and J ends were trimmed by 5 bases and 2 bases, with 9 bases remaining between them. CDR3: CASSPVGNYGYTF. The CDR3 DNA reads TGTGCCAGCAGCCCCGTGGGCAACTATGGCTACACCTTC.

This chain uses TRBV5-4 with TRBJ1-1; 11 bases align to TRBD1. This CDR3 spans 14 amino acids. Per the germline V gene, CDR1 is SGHNT and CDR2 is YYREEE (reference sequence). V lost 4 bases and J lost 11; bases outside the gene matches: 10. The CDR3 here is CASSPGQGALGAFF. The CDR3 DNA is TGTGCCAGCAGCCCAGGACAGGGGGCGCTGGGGGCTTTCTTT. The entire variable domain, with the rest obtained from reference TRBV5-4 and TRBJ1-1, is as follows: ETGVTQSPTHLIKTRGQQVTLRCSSQSGHNTVSWYQQALGQGPQFIFQYYREEENGRGNFPPRFSGLQFPNYSSELNVNALELDDSALYLCASSPGQGALGAFFGQGTRLTVV.

The chain employs TRBV5-4 and TRBJ2-2; 16 bases align to TRBD2. V was pared by 4 bases and J by 4 bases, with 7 bases of the junction left unmatched. This CDR3 contains 18 residues. Germline CDR1 SGHNT, CDR2 YYREEE (reference sequence). The CDR3 sequence is CASSPGLAGGRSTGELFF. The DNA of the CDR3 is TGTGCCAGCAGCCCGGGACTAGCGGGGGGGCGTAGCACCGGGGAGCTGTTTTTT.

V gene TRBV7-8 combines with J gene TRBJ1-2; D might be TRBD1 (5 bases). Germline V gene data show CDR1 as SGHVS and CDR2 as FQNEAQ. The CDR3 has 13 amino acids. Trimming pared 3 bases from V and 6 bases from J, leaving 11 bases between. The CDR3 nucleotides read TGTGCCAGCAGCTTCCAGGGAATGGATGGCTACACCTTC. Translated, it gives CASSFQGMDGYTF. Full variable domain (outside the CDR3, taken from reference TRBV7-8 and TRBJ1-2): GAGVSQSPRYKVAKRGQDVALRCDPISGHVSLFWYQQALGQGPEFLTYFQNEAQLDKSGLPSDRFFAERPEGSVSTLKIQRTQQEDSAVYLCASSFQGMDGYTFGSGTRLTVV.

The rearrangement links TRBV5-1 to TRBJ1-1; D ambiguous. V lost 3 bases to trimming and J lost 1 base, with 13 bases between them. This CDR3 has 15 residues. The germline V gene has CDR1 SGHRS and CDR2 YFSETQ. The CDR3 sequence is CASSSEGAKNTEAFF. The DNA of the CDR3 is TGCGCCAGCAGCTCCGAGGGCGCAAAGAACACTGAAGCTTTCTTT. Complete variable domain (other parts from reference TRBV5-1 and TRBJ1-1): KAGVTQTPRYLIKTRGQQVTLSCSPISGHRSVSWYQQTPGQGLQFLFEYFSETQRNKGNFPGRFSGRQFSNSRSEMNVSTLELGDSALYLCASSSEGAKNTEAFFGQGTRLTVV.

The chain combines TRBV10-3 with TRBJ2-5; the D gene is possibly TRBD2 (6 bases). The CDR3 consists of 13 residues. V was trimmed by 3 bases and J by 3 bases, leaving 8 bases between them. The germline CDR1 and CDR2 sequences are ENHRY and SYGVKD. CDR3 bases: TGTGCCATCAGTGACTCGGGGGAAGAGACCCAGTACTTC. Amino acids: CAISDSGEETQYF.

The chain recombines TRBV7-8 with TRBJ1-2, with a possible D match to TRBD1 (5 bases). Germline V gives CDR1 SGHVS, CDR2 FQNEAQ. This CDR3 spans 17 amino acids. V gave up 1 base and J gave up 4 bases, with 19 bases separating them. CDR3 residues: CASSLVGAGFGGYGYTF. CDR3 sequence (DNA): TGTGCCAGCAGCTTAGTTGGCGCAGGGTTCGGGGGCTATGGCTACACCTTC.

The gene calls are TRBV7-8 and TRBJ2-3, with TRBD2 as a possible D gene (5 bases). This CDR3 is built from 17 residues. CDR1 SGHVS and CDR2 FQNEAQ come from the germline V gene. Trimming removed 2 bases at V and 4 bases at J, with 19 bases between. CDR3 bases: TGTGCCAGCAGCTTACTGGCCCCGGGGAGAGGTCCAGATACGCAGTATTTT. Its translation is CASSLLAPGRGPDTQYF.

The chain has TRBV6-5 and TRBJ2-7; 7 bases agree with TRBD2. With 10 bases clipped from V and 4 bases from J, the junction kept 10 bases outside the gene matches. This CDR3 comprises 13 residues. Germline V gives CDR1 MNHEY, CDR2 SVGAGI. DNA for the CDR3: TGTGCCACCTCACGGGGGGAGCGGTACGAGCAGTACTTC. Translating it yields CATSRGERYEQYF.

CDR3 region: CASSPPQGVVFEQYF. The CDR3 coding sequence is TGTGCCAGCAGCCCCCCCCAAGGGGTGGTTTTCGAGCAGTACTTC. This chain connects TRBV28 to TRBJ2-7, with a tentative D call TRBD1 (5 bases). Germline V gives CDR1 MDHEN, CDR2 SYDVKM. Trimming removed 6 bases at V and 6 bases at J, with 21 bases between. The length of the CDR3 is 15 residues. The whole variable domain, filled in from reference TRBV28 and TRBJ2-7, reads DVKVTQSSRYLVKRTGEKVFLECVQDMDHENMFWYRQDPGLGLRLIYFSYDVKMKEKGDIPEGYSVSREKKERFSLILESASTNQTSMYLCASSPPQGVVFEQYFGPGTRLTVT.